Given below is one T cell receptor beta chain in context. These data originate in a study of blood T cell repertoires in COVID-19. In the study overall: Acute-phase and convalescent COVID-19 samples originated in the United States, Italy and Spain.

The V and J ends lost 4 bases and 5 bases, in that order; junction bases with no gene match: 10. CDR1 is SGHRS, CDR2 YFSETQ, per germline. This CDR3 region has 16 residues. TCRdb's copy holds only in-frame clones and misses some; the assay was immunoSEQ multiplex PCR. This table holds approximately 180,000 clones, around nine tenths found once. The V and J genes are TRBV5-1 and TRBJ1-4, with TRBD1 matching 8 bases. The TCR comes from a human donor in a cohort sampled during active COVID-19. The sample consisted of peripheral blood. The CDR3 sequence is CASSGGSRQGNEKLFF. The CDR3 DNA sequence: TGCGCCAGCAGCGGGGGGTCCAGACAGGGGAATGAAAAACTGTTTTTT.